The source of this TCR beta chain is a study of T cell responses to AZD1222 COVID-19 vaccine. The study, taken as a whole, reports: Repertoires were sampled only after the peak T cell response. Mapped onto spike, vaccine-associated CD4 TCRs spanned it and were dominant at 160-218 and 743-854. Donors were mostly white British, more females; clonal diversity possibly underestimated.

As to this clone: The target antigen is unknown.

Assay: immunoSEQ multiplex PCR; the TCRdb copy retains only in-frame clones and omits some. The sample shows 95,000 to 150,000 clones, about nine tenths of them seen only once. This CDR3 region has 14 residues. Germline V CDR1 and CDR2: ENHRY, SYGVKD. Deletions cut 3 bases from V and 2 bases from J, with 10 bases between. The receptor's source is an adult in good health. Sample: peripheral blood, taken on day 0 of AZD1222 vaccination. The chain has TRBV10-3 and TRBJ2-5; a weak D match, TRBD1 (5 bases). The DNA for the CDR3 is TGTGCCATCAGTGATGGAGACAGACAAGAGACCCAGTACTTC. As protein: CAISDGDRQETQYF.